One sample yielded the 14 T cell receptor beta chains listed below, sequenced in a study of lung T cells in sarcoidosis with Löfgren's syndrome. TCRdb independently ran MiXCR on the reads; one entry per CDR3 protein. The sample records about 19,000 distinct CDR3 sequences, around a fifth being singletons. The sequencing sample was made of CD4+ T cells from bronchoalveolar lavage. These receptors were taken from a human donor with sarcoidosis (Löfgren's syndrome or another form), or a control subject (not recorded which).

The rearrangement uses TRBV10-3 and TRBJ1-2, with 12 nucleotides matching TRBD1. This CDR3 is built from 19 residues. Germline CDR1 is ENHRY and CDR2 is SYGVKD. The junction had 15 bases not matched to a gene; V was cut back by 4 bases and J by 3 bases. The CDR3 sequence is CAISGSGTGGASIHYGYTF. The CDR3 DNA is TGTGCCATCAGTGGATCCGGGACAGGGGGCGCCTCTATACACTATGGCTACACCTTC.

Many counts were recorded for this clonotype. The V and J genes are TRBV7-2 and TRBJ2-3; 9 positions agree with TRBD2. Germline values: CDR1 SGHTA, CDR2 FQGNSA. The CDR3 is 14 amino acids. J was trimmed by 6 bases and V by 5 bases; bases with no gene match: 6. The CDR3 is CASSQGSGRDTQYF. The DNA of the CDR3 is TGTGCCAGCAGCCAAGGGAGCGGGAGGGATACGCAGTATTTT. The whole variable domain, remainder taken from reference TRBV7-2 and TRBJ2-3, is GAGVSQSPSNKVTEKGKDVELRCDPISGHTALYWYRQSLGQGLEFLIYFQGNSAPDKSGLPSDRFSAERTGGSVSTLTIQRTQQEDSAVYLCASSQGSGRDTQYFGPGTRLTVL.

This clonotype ranks as medium-sized. The chain has TRBV7-2 and TRBJ2-3; D may be TRBD1 (5 bases). V was shortened by 0 bases and J by 10 bases, with 11 bases between the two germline ends. CDR1 and CDR2 (germline): SGHTA, FQGNSA. CDR3 size: 13 residues. CDR3: CASSLARREPQYF. The DNA of the CDR3 is TGTGCCAGCAGCTTAGCGCGCAGGGAACCGCAGTATTTT. The full variable domain, with the rest looked up from reference TRBV7-2 and TRBJ2-3, is GAGVSQSPSNKVTEKGKDVELRCDPISGHTALYWYRQSLGQGLEFLIYFQGNSAPDKSGLPSDRFSAERTGGSVSTLTIQRTQQEDSAVYLCASSLARREPQYFGPGTRLTVL.

This clonotype was detected only a few times. This chain links TRBV18 with TRBJ2-3; D remains ambiguous. The CDR3 loop spans 12 amino acids. The V end lost 3 bases, the J end lost 3 bases, and 4 bases lay between the germline ends. Germline V gene lookup returns CDR1 KGHSH and CDR2 LQKENI. The CDR3 nucleotides read TGTGCCAGCTCACCGAGAACAGATACGCAGTATTTT. Residues: CASSPRTDTQYF.

In this sample, this clonotype turned up many times. CDR3 loop: CAISESARAPSGTLPFF. The CDR3, as DNA: TGTGCCATCAGTGAGTCCGCCCGGGCTCCTTCGGGCACTTTGCCTTTCTTT. V gene TRBV10-3 combines with J gene TRBJ1-1; D ambiguous. The germline CDR1 and CDR2 sequences are ENHRY and SYGVKD. Trimming removed 0 bases from V and 12 bases from J, with 26 bases in between. CDR3 size: 17 residues.

Turning to this clonotype: A much larger clone differs by one base, so this may be a read error. The chain links TRBV7-2 to TRBJ2-5; D gene uncertain. This CDR3 is built from 15 residues. V was pared by 5 bases and J by 4 bases, with 17 bases between. CDR1 is SGHTA, CDR2 FQGNSA, per germline. CDR3 sequence: CASSIVSQIGETQYF. DNA of the CDR3: TGTGCCAGCAGCATAGTCAGTCAGATAGGAGAGACCCAGTACTTC.

This clonotype was observed at least ten times. The chain joins TRBV7-2 to TRBJ2-1; D possibly matches TRBD1 or TRBD2 (5 bases each). Between the trimmed V and J ends, which lost 8 bases and 3 bases, there was a span of 20 bases. The CDR3 extends over 16 amino acids. Germline values: CDR1 SGHTA, CDR2 FQGNSA. The CDR3 protein is CASRLEAIRGYNEQFF. The CDR3 coding sequence is TGTGCCAGCCGGCTGGAGGCGATAAGGGGCTACAATGAGCAGTTCTTC.

The J gene is TRBJ2-7, the V gene TRBV18; 11 bases match TRBD1. J gave up 0 bases and V 4 bases, and 2 bases lay outside the gene matches. Germline V gene data show CDR1 as KGHSH and CDR2 as LQKENI. The CDR3 totals 15 residues. The CDR3 here is CASSLDRGLSYEQYF. The CDR3 DNA follows: TGTGCCAGCTCACTGGACAGGGGGCTCTCCTACGAGCAGTACTTC.

A note on this clonotype: A read error may explain this, as a much larger clone is one base away. The rearrangement links TRBV4-1 to TRBJ1-1; D uncertain. This CDR3 comprises 16 residues. Germline CDR1 MGHRA, CDR2 YSYEKL. The V and J ends lost 4 bases and 0 bases respectively, with 15 bases between them. In DNA form, the CDR3 reads TGCGCCAGCAGCCGCGGCCTGAGGACGGTGAACACTGAAGCTTTCTTT. It is translated as CASSRGLRTVNTEAFF.

The table lists this clonotype with many counts. The chain recombines TRBV5-1 with TRBJ2-3; no firm D call. Trimming shortened V by 1 base and J by 2 bases, and 5 bases separated the two germline ends. This CDR3 has 13 amino acids. Germline V CDR1 and CDR2: SGHRS, YFSETQ. The CDR3 DNA is TGCGCCAGCAGCTTGAGGGACACAGATACGCAGTATTTT. Translating gives CASSLRDTDTQYF.

This clonotype was seen a few times. The chain links TRBV12-5 to TRBJ2-1; 11 nucleotides line up with TRBD2. V lost 5 bases, J lost 6 bases, and 9 bases stayed unmatched. CDR1 and CDR2 (germline): LGHNT, FRNRAP. CDR3 length equals 16 residues. The CDR3 coding sequence is TGTGCTAGTGGTCCAGGACTAGCGGGCTCCATCAATGAGCAGTTCTTC. This codes for CASGPGLAGSINEQFF. Full variable domain (remainder filled in from reference TRBV12-5 and TRBJ2-1): DARVTQTPRHKVTEMGQEVTMRCQPILGHNTVFWYRQTMMQGLELLAYFRNRAPLDDSGMPKDRFSAEMPDATLATLKIQPSEPRDSAVYFCASGPGLAGSINEQFFGPGTRLTVL.

This clonotype appeared many times. V gene TRBV20-1 combines with J gene TRBJ2-1, with 7 bases identical to TRBD2. The CDR3 has 15 residues. Trimming at V came to 0 bases and at J to 4 bases, leaving 6 bases not matched to a gene. The germline gives CDR1 DFQATT, CDR2 SNEGSKA (reference sequence). The CDR3 DNA sequence: TGCAGTGCTAGAGATACGCTAGCGGCTTACAATGAGCAGTTCTTC. This sequence encodes CSARDTLAAYNEQFF.

This clonotype has a single count. A much larger clone sits a single nucleotide away, making a read error possible. This chain connects TRBV28 to TRBJ1-2; 7 bases align to TRBD1. Germline values: CDR1 MDHEN, CDR2 SYDVKM. This CDR3 contains 13 residues. The CDR3 loop is CAGSSQGYHGYTF. CDR3 nucleotides: TGTGCCGGCAGTTCACAGGGGTATCATGGCTACACCTTC.

The chain has TRBV14 and TRBJ2-3; D call uncertain. The CDR3 is 12 residues long. The germline gives CDR1 SGHDN, CDR2 FVKESK. Trimming cost V 4 bases and J 3 bases, with 5 bases left between them. The CDR3 here is CASSPFTDTQYF. DNA of the CDR3: TGTGCCAGCAGCCCCTTTACAGATACGCAGTATTTT.